The clone carrying this TCR beta chain has more than one count but fewer than ten. As yet, its antigen is unknown. The data belong to a study of T-cell memory formation after mild COVID-19. Study-wide results and caveats: Contracting clones from day 15 to 85 had balanced CD4/CD8; later expanders favoured CD4+.

Employing constant-segment primers, 5'RACE generated TCR alpha and TCR beta cDNA libraries bearing sample barcodes and UMIs. TCRdb re-analysed the 5' RACE reads in MiXCR, keeping a single row per CDR3 protein. The table has hundreds of thousands of distinct CDR3 sequences, around 14% seen once. The sequence came from a man between 18 and 29 years old who had mild COVID-19 (a few samples of this study predate the infection). Cell type and time point are not known. Sequenced material: PBMCs or a T cell subset sorted from them (not recorded which).

This CDR3 reads CSARVGTGRLEQYF. In DNA form, the CDR3 reads TGCAGTGCTAGAGTGGGCACGGGGAGGTTAGAGCAGTACTTC. The J gene is TRBJ2-7, the V gene TRBV20-1; D is possibly TRBD2 (6 bases). Per germline, CDR1 DFQATT and CDR2 SNEGSKA (reference sequence). The V end lost 1 base, the J end lost 7 bases, and 17 bases lay between the germline ends. The CDR3 consists of 14 residues.